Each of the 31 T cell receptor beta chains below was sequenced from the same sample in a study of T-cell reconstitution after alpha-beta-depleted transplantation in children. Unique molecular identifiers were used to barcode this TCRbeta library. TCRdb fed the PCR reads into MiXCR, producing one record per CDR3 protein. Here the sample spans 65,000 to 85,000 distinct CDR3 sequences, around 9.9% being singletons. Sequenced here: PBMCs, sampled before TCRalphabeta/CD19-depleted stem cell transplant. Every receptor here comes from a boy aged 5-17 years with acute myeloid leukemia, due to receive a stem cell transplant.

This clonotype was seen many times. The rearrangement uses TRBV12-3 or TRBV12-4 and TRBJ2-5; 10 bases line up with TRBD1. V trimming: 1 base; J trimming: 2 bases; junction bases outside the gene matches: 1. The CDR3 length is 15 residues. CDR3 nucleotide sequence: TGTGCCAGCAGTTTAGGGGGACAGGGGCAAGAGACCCAGTACTTC. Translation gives CASSLGGQGQETQYF.

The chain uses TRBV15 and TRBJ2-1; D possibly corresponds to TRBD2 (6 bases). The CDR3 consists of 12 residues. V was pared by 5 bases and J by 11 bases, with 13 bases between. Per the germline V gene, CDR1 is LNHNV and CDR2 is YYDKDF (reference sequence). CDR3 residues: CATSPAGTQQFF. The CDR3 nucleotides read TGTGCCACCAGCCCCGCCGGGACTCAGCAGTTCTTC.

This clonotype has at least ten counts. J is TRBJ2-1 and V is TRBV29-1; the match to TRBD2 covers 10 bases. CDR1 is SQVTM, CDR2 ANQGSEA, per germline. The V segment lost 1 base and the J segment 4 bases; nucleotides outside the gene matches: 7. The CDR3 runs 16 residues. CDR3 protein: CSVEGGASGSYNEQFF. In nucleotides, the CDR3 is TGCAGCGTTGAAGGGGGAGCTAGCGGGAGTTACAATGAGCAGTTCTTC.

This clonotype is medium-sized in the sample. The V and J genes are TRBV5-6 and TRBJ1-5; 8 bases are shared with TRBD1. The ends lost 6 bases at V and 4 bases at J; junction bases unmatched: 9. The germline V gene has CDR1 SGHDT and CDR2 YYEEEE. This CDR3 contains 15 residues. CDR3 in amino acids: CASMRFGQGNQPQHF. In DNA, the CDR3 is TGTGCCAGCATGAGGTTTGGACAGGGTAATCAGCCCCAGCATTTT.

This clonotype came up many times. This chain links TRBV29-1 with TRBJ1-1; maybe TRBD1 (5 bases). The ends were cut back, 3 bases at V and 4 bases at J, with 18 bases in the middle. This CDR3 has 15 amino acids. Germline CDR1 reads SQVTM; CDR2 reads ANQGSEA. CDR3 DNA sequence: TGCAGCGTTGATTGGGGGAGCCTATCCAGCACTGAAGCTTTCTTT. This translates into CSVDWGSLSSTEAFF.

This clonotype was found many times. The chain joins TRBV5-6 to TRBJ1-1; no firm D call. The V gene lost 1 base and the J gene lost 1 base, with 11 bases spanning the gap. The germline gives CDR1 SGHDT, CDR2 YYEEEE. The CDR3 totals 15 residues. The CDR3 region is CASSLRATQNTEAFF. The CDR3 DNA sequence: TGTGCCAGCAGCTTGAGGGCCACTCAGAACACTGAAGCTTTCTTT. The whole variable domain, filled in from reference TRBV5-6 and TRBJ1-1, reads DAGVTQSPTHLIKTRGQQVTLRCSPKSGHDTVSWYQQALGQGPQFIFQYYEEEERQRGNFPDRFSGHQFPNYSSELNVNALLLGDSALYLCASSLRATQNTEAFFGQGTRLTVV.

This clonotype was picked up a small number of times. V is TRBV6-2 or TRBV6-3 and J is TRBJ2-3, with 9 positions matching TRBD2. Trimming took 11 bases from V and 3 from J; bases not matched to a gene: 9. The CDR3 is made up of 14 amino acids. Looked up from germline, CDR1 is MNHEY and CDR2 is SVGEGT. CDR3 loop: CASRAGGKTDTQYF. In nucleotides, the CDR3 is TGTGCCTCCAGGGCGGGGGGGAAAACAGATACGCAGTATTTT.

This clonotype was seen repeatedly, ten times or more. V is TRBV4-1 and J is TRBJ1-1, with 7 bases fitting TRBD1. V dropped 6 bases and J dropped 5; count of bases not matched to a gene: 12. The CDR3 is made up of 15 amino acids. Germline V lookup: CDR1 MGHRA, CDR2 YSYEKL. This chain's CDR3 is CASRLEQGLETEAFF. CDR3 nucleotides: TGCGCCAGCAGATTAGAACAGGGGTTGGAGACTGAAGCTTTCTTT.

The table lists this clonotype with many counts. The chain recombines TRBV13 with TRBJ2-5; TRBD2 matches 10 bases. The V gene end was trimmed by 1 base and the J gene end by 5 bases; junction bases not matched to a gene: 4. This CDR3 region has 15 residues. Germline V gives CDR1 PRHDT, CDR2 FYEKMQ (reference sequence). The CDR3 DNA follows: TGTGCCAGCAGCTTAGAGCGGGAGGGCCTTGAGACCCAGTACTTC. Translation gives CASSLEREGLETQYF.

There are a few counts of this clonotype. Here the CDR3 reads CASSSDAGTVNTEAFF. In DNA form, the CDR3 reads TGTGCCAGCAGCTCGGACGCCGGGACAGTAAACACTGAAGCTTTCTTT. The chain recombines TRBV7-6 with TRBJ1-1; 7 positions match TRBD1. The V segment lost 4 bases and the J segment 2 bases; nucleotides outside the gene matches: 10. Germline V gene sequence: CDR1 SGHVS, CDR2 FNYEAQ. The CDR3 extends over 16 amino acids.

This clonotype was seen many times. The chain's CDR3 is CASSSGLAGGQRYEQYF. As DNA, the CDR3 is TGTGCCAGCAGTTCCGGACTAGCGGGAGGGCAGCGGTACGAGCAGTACTTC. The chain carries TRBV12-3 or TRBV12-4 and TRBJ2-7; 15 bases align to TRBD2. The ends lost 4 bases at V and 4 bases at J; junction bases unmatched: 8. The CDR3 has 17 residues.

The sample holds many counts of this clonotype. The CDR3, as DNA: TGTGCCACCAGCGCCGCCGAAAGGGTAGGCGAGCAGTACGTC. Amino acids: CATSAAERVGEQYV. The chain combines TRBV15 with TRBJ2-7; D ambiguous. Per germline, CDR1 LNHNV and CDR2 YYDKDF (reference sequence). The CDR3 runs 14 residues. Trimming pared 5 bases from V and 6 bases from J, leaving 17 bases between.

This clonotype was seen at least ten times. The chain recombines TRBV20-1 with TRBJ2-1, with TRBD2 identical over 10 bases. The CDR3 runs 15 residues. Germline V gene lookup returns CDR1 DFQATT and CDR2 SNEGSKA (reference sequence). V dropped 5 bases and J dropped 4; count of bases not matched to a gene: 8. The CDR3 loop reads CSAVGKTSGYNEQFF. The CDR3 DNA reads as TGCAGTGCTGTAGGGAAGACTAGCGGGTACAATGAGCAGTTCTTC.

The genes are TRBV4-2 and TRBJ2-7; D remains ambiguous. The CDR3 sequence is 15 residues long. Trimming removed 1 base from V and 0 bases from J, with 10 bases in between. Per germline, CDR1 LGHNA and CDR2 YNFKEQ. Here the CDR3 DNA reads TGTGCCAGCAGCCAAGTAAACCCGAGCTCCTACGAGCAGTACTTC. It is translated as CASSQVNPSSYEQYF.

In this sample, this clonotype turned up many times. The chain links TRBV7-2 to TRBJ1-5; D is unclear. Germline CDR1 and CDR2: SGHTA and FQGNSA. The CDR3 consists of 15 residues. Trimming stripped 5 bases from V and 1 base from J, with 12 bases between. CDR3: CASSQEEGSNQPQHF. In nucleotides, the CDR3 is TGTGCCAGCAGCCAAGAGGAAGGGAGCAATCAGCCCCAGCATTTT.

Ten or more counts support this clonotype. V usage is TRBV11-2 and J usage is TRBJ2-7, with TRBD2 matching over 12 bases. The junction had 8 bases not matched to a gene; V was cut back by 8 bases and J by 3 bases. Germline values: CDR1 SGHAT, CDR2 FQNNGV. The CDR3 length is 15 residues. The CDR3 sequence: CASSPGLAGLYEQYF. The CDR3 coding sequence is TGTGCCAGCTCCCCTGGACTAGCGGGACTCTACGAGCAGTACTTC.

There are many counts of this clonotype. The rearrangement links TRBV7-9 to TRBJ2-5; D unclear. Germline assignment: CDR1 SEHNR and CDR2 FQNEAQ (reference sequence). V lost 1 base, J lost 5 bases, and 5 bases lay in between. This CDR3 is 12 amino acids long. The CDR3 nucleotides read TGTGCCAGCAGCTTAGTATTCGAGACCCAGTACTTC. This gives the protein CASSLVFETQYF.

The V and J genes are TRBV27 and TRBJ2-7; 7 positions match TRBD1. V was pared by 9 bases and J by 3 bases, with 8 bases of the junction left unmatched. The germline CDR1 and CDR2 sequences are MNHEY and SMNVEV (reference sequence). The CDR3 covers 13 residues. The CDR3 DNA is TGTGCCAGTGAACCGGGACAGATCTACGAGCAGTACTTC. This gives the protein CASEPGQIYEQYF.

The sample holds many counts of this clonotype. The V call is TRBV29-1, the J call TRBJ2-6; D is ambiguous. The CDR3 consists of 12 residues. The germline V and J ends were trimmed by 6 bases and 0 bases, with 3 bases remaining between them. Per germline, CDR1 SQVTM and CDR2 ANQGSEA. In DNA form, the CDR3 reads TGCAGCGTGGACTCTGGGGCCAACGTCCTGACTTTC. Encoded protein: CSVDSGANVLTF.

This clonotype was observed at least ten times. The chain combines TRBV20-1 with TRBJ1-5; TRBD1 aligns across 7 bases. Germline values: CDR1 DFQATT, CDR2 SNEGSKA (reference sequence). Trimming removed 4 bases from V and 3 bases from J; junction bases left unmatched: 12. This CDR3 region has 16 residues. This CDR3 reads CSATRGGRAINQPQHF. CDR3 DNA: TGCAGTGCTACACGAGGGGGCCGGGCGATCAATCAGCCCCAGCATTTT.

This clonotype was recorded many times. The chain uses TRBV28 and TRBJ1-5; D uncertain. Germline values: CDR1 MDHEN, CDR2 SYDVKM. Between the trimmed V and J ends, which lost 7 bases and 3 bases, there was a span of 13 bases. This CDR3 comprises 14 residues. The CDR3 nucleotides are TGTGCCAGCACCACGATCCAGGCCAATCAGCCCCAGCATTTT. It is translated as CASTTIQANQPQHF.

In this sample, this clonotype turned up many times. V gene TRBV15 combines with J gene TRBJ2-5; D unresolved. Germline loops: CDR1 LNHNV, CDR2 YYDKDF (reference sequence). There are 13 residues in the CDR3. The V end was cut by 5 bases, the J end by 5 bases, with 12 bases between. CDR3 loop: CATSVGTKETQYF. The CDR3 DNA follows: TGTGCCACCAGCGTGGGCACCAAGGAGACCCAGTACTTC.

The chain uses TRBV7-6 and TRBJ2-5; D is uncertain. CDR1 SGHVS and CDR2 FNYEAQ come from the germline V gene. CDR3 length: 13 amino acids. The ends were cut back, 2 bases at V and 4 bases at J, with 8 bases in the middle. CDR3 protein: CASSLRLRETQYF. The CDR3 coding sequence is TGTGCCAGCAGCTTAAGGTTACGAGAGACCCAGTACTTC.

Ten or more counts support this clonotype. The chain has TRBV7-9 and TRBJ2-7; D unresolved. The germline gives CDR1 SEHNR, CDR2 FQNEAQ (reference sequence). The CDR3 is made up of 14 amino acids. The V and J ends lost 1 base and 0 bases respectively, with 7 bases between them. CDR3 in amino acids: CASSLGASSYEQYF. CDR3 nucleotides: TGTGCCAGCAGCTTAGGAGCCAGCTCCTACGAGCAGTACTTC.

CDR3 residues: CASSSSGTSGSYEQYF. The CDR3 DNA is TGTGCCAGCAGTTCCAGTGGGACTAGCGGTTCCTACGAGCAGTACTTC. The chain has TRBV6-5 and TRBJ2-7, with TRBD2 matching over 11 bases. Germline V CDR1 and CDR2: MNHEY, SVGAGI. With 4 bases clipped from V and 1 base from J, the junction kept 6 bases outside the gene matches. The CDR3 contains 16 residues.

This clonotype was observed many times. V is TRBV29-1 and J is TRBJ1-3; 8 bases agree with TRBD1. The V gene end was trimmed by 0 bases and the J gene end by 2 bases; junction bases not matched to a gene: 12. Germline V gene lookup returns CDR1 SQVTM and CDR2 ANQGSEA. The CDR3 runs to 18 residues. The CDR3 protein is CSVEDLGQGARTGNTIYF. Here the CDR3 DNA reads TGCAGCGTTGAAGATCTTGGGCAGGGGGCGCGGACTGGAAACACCATATATTTT.

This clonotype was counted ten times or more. The CDR3 protein is CATSRDYQTGGENEQYV. In nucleotides, the CDR3 is TGTGCCACCAGCAGAGATTACCAGACAGGGGGAGAAAACGAGCAGTACGTC. The chain couples TRBV15 to TRBJ2-7, with 9 bases aligning to TRBD1. Germline V CDR1 and CDR2: LNHNV, YYDKDF (reference sequence). This CDR3 is 17 amino acids long. Trimming removed 0 bases from V and 5 bases from J; junction bases left unmatched: 11.

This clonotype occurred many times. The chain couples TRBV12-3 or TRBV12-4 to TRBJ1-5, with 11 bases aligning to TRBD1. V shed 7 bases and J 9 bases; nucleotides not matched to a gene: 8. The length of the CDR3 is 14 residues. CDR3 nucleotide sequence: TGTGCCAGCACCTCAAGGGACAGGGGGTCGCCCCAGCATTTT. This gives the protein CASTSRDRGSPQHF.

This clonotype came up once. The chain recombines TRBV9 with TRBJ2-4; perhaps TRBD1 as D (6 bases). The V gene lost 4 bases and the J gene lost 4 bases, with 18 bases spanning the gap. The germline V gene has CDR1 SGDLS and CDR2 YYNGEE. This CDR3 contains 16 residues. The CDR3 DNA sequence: TGTGCCAGCAGCCCCTCCTCCATCGGACAGAAAAACATTCAGTACTTC. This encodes CASSPSSIGQKNIQYF.

CDR3 in DNA: TGTGCCAGTAGGGTGGACAGGCTGGGGAGTAGCAATCAGCCCCAGCATTTT. Protein sequence: CASRVDRLGSSNQPQHF. The V and J genes are TRBV19 and TRBJ1-5; 7 nucleotides line up with TRBD1. CDR1 is LNHDA and CDR2 is SQIVND in the germline V gene (reference sequence). After removal of 6 bases from V and 0 bases from J, the junction contained 11 bases not matched to a gene. The CDR3 is 17 residues long.

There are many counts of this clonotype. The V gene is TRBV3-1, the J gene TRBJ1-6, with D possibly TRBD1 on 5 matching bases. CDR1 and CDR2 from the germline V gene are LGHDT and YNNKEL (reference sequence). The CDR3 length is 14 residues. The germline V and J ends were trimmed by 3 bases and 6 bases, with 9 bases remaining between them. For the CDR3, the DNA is TGTGCCAGCAGCCAGGGGCGGGCTAATTCACCCCTCCACTTT. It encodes CASSQGRANSPLHF. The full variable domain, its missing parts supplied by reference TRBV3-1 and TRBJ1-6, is DTAVSQTPKYLVTQMGNDKSIKCEQNLGHDTMYWYKQDSKKFLKIMFSYNNKELIINETVPNRFSPKSPDKAHLNLHINSLELGDSAVYFCASSQGRANSPLHFGNGTRLTVT.